These 29 T cell receptor beta chains share one sample of origin, sequenced in a study of blood T cell repertoires in COVID-19 (dated by TCRdb to the early 2020s). Library creation used the immunoSEQ multiplex PCR assay. TCRdb mirrors the immuneACCESS table, restricted to in-frame sequences. Some clones are absent from its copies; in checked studies, under half trace to an unresolved V gene, and the reason for the others is unknown. Counted in this sample were some 400,000 clones; just over 90% of them appeared once. The ten most abundant clones make up just over 0.85% of the sample. The sequenced sample was PBMCs or T cells enriched from blood (not recorded which). These receptors all stem from a woman between 35 and 50 years old who had been exposed to COVID-19.

The chain joins TRBV5-6 to TRBJ1-5, with a weak D call TRBD1 (6 bases). The ends were cut back, 0 bases at V and 3 bases at J, with 10 bases in the middle. The CDR3 has 15 amino acids. From germline, CDR1 is SGHDT and CDR2 YYEEEE. The CDR3 DNA sequence: TGTGCCAGCAGCTTGGAGGGGGTCCCCAATCAGCCCCAGCATTTT. Its protein is CASSLEGVPNQPQHF.

V usage is TRBV7-3 and J usage is TRBJ1-5, with no clear D. V was trimmed by 2 bases and J by 9 bases, leaving 20 bases between them. This CDR3 has 16 residues. Germline V gene lookup returns CDR1 SGHTA and CDR2 FQGTGA. The CDR3 nucleotides read TGTGCCAGCAGCTTAGAGTTAGAGGATATTAGCCCGCCCCAGCATTTT. Translation: CASSLELEDISPPQHF.

The genes are TRBV7-9 and TRBJ1-1; D possibly corresponds to TRBD1 (6 bases). This CDR3 region has 14 residues. Germline V CDR1 and CDR2: SEHNR, FQNEAQ (reference sequence). Trimming removed 3 bases from V and 0 bases from J, with 8 bases in between. The CDR3, as DNA: TGTGCCAGCAGCTTCAGGGGAATGAACACTGAAGCTTTCTTT. Translation: CASSFRGMNTEAFF.

This clone was seen a single time. The V gene is TRBV7-2, the J gene TRBJ1-2, with 7 bases lining up with TRBD1. V dropped 5 bases and J dropped 7; count of bases not matched to a gene: 10. CDR1 is SGHTA, CDR2 FQGNSA, per germline. The CDR3 contains 14 residues. For the CDR3, the DNA is TGTGCCAGCAGCCCTTTAAACAGGGGACTTGGCTACACCTTC. Translating it yields CASSPLNRGLGYTF.

This clone was detected only once. The rearrangement joins TRBV6-5 to TRBJ2-2; 9 nucleotides agree with TRBD2. There are 16 residues in the CDR3. V gave up 2 bases and J gave up 3 bases; unmatched junction bases: 4. From germline, CDR1 is MNHEY and CDR2 SVGAGI. This chain's CDR3 is CASSYPAGGDTGELFF. The DNA for the CDR3 is TGTGCCAGCAGTTACCCGGCGGGAGGGGACACCGGGGAGCTGTTTTTT.

This chain links TRBV4-2 with TRBJ2-7; the match to TRBD2 covers 10 bases. J gave up 2 bases and V 4 bases, and 5 bases lay outside the gene matches. CDR3 length: 15 amino acids. Germline CDR1 LGHNA, CDR2 YNFKEQ. CDR3 coding DNA: TGTGCCAGCAGCCCTAGACTAGCGGGCCCCTACGAGCAGTACTTC. Residues: CASSPRLAGPYEQYF.

V and J are TRBV5-1 and TRBJ2-7; 10 positions agree with TRBD1. Trimming at V came to 6 bases and at J to 0 bases, leaving 9 bases not matched to a gene. The CDR3 is 16 amino acids. The V gene's germline CDR1 is SGHRS and CDR2 YFSETQ. This chain's CDR3 is CASTTTGTGVSYEQYF. CDR3 bases: TGCGCCAGCACCACGACCGGGACAGGGGTCTCCTACGAGCAGTACTTC.

The chain links TRBV13 to TRBJ1-2; 8 nucleotides match TRBD1. The germline CDR1 and CDR2 sequences are PRHDT and FYEKMQ (reference sequence). The CDR3 covers 15 residues. V shed 4 bases and J 5 bases; nucleotides not matched to a gene: 9. Here the CDR3 DNA reads TGTGCCAGCAGCTCCGTGGGGGACAGGAAATATGGCTACACCTTC. Protein: CASSSVGDRKYGYTF.

This sequence joins TRBV7-2 and TRBJ1-6; a possible D gene is TRBD1 (5 bases). The V gene lost 3 bases and the J gene lost 10 bases, with 16 bases spanning the gap. The CDR3 totals 15 residues. CDR1 and CDR2 from the germline V gene are SGHTA and FQGNSA. The DNA for the CDR3 is TGTGCCAGCAGCTTCAAGCCGGGGGGGAACTCACCCCTCCACTTT. Its protein is CASSFKPGGNSPLHF.

The V gene is TRBV5-4, the J gene TRBJ2-3; 13 bases line up with TRBD2. CDR1 is SGHNT and CDR2 is YYREEE in the germline V gene (reference sequence). With 4 bases clipped from V and 1 base from J, the junction kept 3 bases outside the gene matches. This CDR3 region has 16 residues. CDR3 region: CASSLTSGGGTDTQYF. The CDR3 region has the DNA TGTGCCAGCAGCCTAACTAGCGGGGGGGGCACAGATACGCAGTATTTT.

This clone was found once. The chain is built from TRBV9 and TRBJ2-2; tentative D call: TRBD2 (5 bases). Trimming shortened V by 2 bases and J by 7 bases, and 12 bases separated the two germline ends. The CDR3 spans 14 residues. Germline values: CDR1 SGDLS, CDR2 YYNGEE. The CDR3 DNA sequence: TGTGCCAGCAGCGTGGACTTACCTATCGGGGAGCTGTTTTTT. Translated, it gives CASSVDLPIGELFF. Complete variable domain (other parts from reference TRBV9 and TRBJ2-2): DSGVTQTPKHLITATGQRVTLRCSPRSGDLSVYWYQQSLDQGLQFLIQYYNGEERAKGNILERFSAQQFPDLHSELNLSSLELGDSALYFCASSVDLPIGELFFGEGSRLTVL.

This chain links TRBV6-5 with TRBJ1-2; no firm D call. Between the trimmed V and J ends, which lost 7 bases and 3 bases, there was a span of 12 bases. CDR1 is MNHEY, CDR2 SVGAGI, per germline. The CDR3 is 13 amino acids. This CDR3 reads CASNHAADYGYTF. In DNA, the CDR3 is TGTGCCAGCAATCACGCGGCTGACTATGGCTACACCTTC.

The gene calls are TRBV2 and TRBJ2-3, with 13 bases lining up with TRBD2. CDR1 and CDR2 from the germline V gene are SNHLY and FYNNEI. The J segment lost 4 bases and the V segment lost 6 bases, leaving 22 bases of the junction unmatched. This CDR3 spans 21 amino acids. CDR3 sequence (DNA): TGTGCCAGCAGAGGAATAGTGGGGACTAGCGGGATTGTATCATTTGCAGATACGCAGTATTTT. Translation: CASRGIVGTSGIVSFADTQYF.

The gene calls are TRBV6-5 and TRBJ1-2; the match to TRBD1 covers 9 bases. The germline CDR1 and CDR2 sequences are MNHEY and SVGAGI. There are 13 residues in the CDR3. Trimming took 6 bases from V and 8 from J; bases not matched to a gene: 7. The CDR3 region has the DNA TGTGCCAGCAGACCGGACAGGGGAGGCGGCTACACCTTC. Residues: CASRPDRGGGYTF.

This clone was seen once. The V call is TRBV11-2, the J call TRBJ2-7, with 8 nucleotides matching TRBD1. CDR3 length: 15 residues. Per germline, CDR1 SGHAT and CDR2 FQNNGV. With 5 bases clipped from V and 4 bases from J, the junction kept 10 bases outside the gene matches. The CDR3 DNA follows: TGTGCCAGCAGCCGTTTACAAGGACAGGGTTACGAGCAGTACTTC. Amino acids: CASSRLQGQGYEQYF. The full variable domain, rest sourced from reference TRBV11-2 and TRBJ2-7, is EAGVAQSPRYKIIEKRQSVAFWCNPISGHATLYWYQQILGQGPKLLIQFQNNGVVDDSQLPKDRFSAERLKGVDSTLKIQPAKLEDSAVYLCASSRLQGQGYEQYFGPGTRLTVT.

The chain links TRBV7-2 to TRBJ2-7; the D is unclear. Germline V gene sequence: CDR1 SGHTA, CDR2 FQGNSA. This CDR3 contains 13 residues. The V end lost 3 bases, the J end lost 2 bases, and 8 bases lay between the germline ends. The CDR3 is CASSFDSPYEQYF. DNA of the CDR3: TGTGCCAGCAGCTTTGACTCCCCCTACGAGCAGTACTTC. The variable domain in full, with the rest retrieved from reference TRBV7-2 and TRBJ2-7, is GAGVSQSPSNKVTEKGKDVELRCDPISGHTALYWYRQSLGQGLEFLIYFQGNSAPDKSGLPSDRFSAERTGGSVSTLTIQRTQQEDSAVYLCASSFDSPYEQYFGPGTRLTVT.

This rearrangement joins TRBV12-3 or TRBV12-4 to TRBJ1-1; D unclear. The length of the CDR3 is 13 residues. V was shortened by 4 bases and J by 0 bases, with 6 bases between the two germline ends. CDR3 bases: TGTGCCAGCAGTTCTGCTATGAACACTGAAGCTTTCTTT. Translating gives CASSSAMNTEAFF.

This chain joins TRBV29-1 and TRBJ2-5; TRBD1 matches 10 bases. CDR3 length equals 13 residues. The junction had 6 bases not matched to a gene; V was cut back by 3 bases and J by 8 bases. Germline V gives CDR1 SQVTM, CDR2 ANQGSEA. CDR3 in amino acids: CSVEGRQGATQYF. As DNA, the CDR3 is TGCAGCGTTGAGGGCCGACAGGGGGCTACCCAGTACTTC.

The CDR3 nucleotides are TGCGCCAGCAGCTCGACTCTTACGAACACCGGGGAGCTGTTTTTT. As protein: CASSSTLTNTGELFF. The J gene is TRBJ2-2, the V gene TRBV5-1; D is unclear. The CDR3 consists of 15 residues. CDR1 SGHRS and CDR2 YFSETQ come from the germline V gene. Trimming cost V 3 bases and J 0 bases, with 9 bases left between them.

The chain links TRBV12-5 to TRBJ1-6; D may be TRBD1 (6 bases). CDR3 length: 13 amino acids. Germline CDR1 and CDR2: LGHNT and FRNRAP. The V gene lost 5 bases and the J gene lost 7 bases, with 9 bases spanning the gap. The CDR3 spells CASGLQGNSPLHF. The CDR3 DNA follows: TGTGCTAGTGGTCTCCAGGGGAATTCACCCCTCCACTTT.

The rearrangement links TRBV29-1 to TRBJ1-2; 12 bases align to TRBD1. V lost 4 bases and J lost 9; bases outside the gene matches: 15. The V gene's germline CDR1 is SQVTM and CDR2 ANQGSEA. The CDR3 is 16 amino acids. The CDR3 bases are TGCAGCGTTGCCGGGGGACAGGGGGCCTACTCTATGCGCTACACCTTC. Amino acid sequence: CSVAGGQGAYSMRYTF.

The chain is built from TRBV7-8 and TRBJ2-1; 11 nucleotides agree with TRBD1. This CDR3 has 19 amino acids. The trim removed 6 bases at V and 0 bases at J, leaving 13 bases unmatched. Germline V gene lookup returns CDR1 SGHVS and CDR2 FQNEAQ. CDR3 nucleotides: TGTGCCAGCAGACCTCGGGACAGGGGGTTTAGGAGCTCCTACAATGAGCAGTTCTTC. Protein: CASRPRDRGFRSSYNEQFF.

The rearrangement joins TRBV7-2 to TRBJ1-3; possible D gene TRBD1, 6 bases. The V end lost 6 bases, the J end lost 0 bases, and 12 bases lay between the germline ends. Germline V gene lookup returns CDR1 SGHTA and CDR2 FQGNSA. The CDR3 sequence is 15 residues long. This CDR3 reads CASRPGASSGNTIYF. CDR3 DNA: TGTGCCAGCAGACCAGGGGCTAGCTCTGGAAACACCATATATTTT.

CDR3 bases: TGTGCCAGCCTTCCTATACTAGCGGGAGGTTTAGAGCAGTTCTTC. Translated, it gives CASLPILAGGLEQFF. The V and J genes are TRBV2 and TRBJ2-1; 12 bases agree with TRBD2. The V gene end was trimmed by 8 bases and the J gene end by 10 bases; junction bases not matched to a gene: 12. The length of the CDR3 is 15 residues. Germline V lookup: CDR1 SNHLY, CDR2 FYNNEI.

The chain employs TRBV13 and TRBJ2-1; 7 positions match TRBD2. Germline CDR1 and CDR2: PRHDT and FYEKMQ (reference sequence). This CDR3 comprises 14 residues. The V and J ends lost 10 bases and 10 bases, in that order; junction bases with no gene match: 16. Written as DNA, the CDR3 is TGTGCCACTTCTTACCAGCGGGACGCCAGGGAGCAGTTCTTC. Translation: CATSYQRDAREQFF.

In this sample, this clone turned up once. The chain couples TRBV29-1 to TRBJ2-3, with D unclear. This CDR3 is built from 12 residues. Germline V CDR1 and CDR2: SQVTM, ANQGSEA. The V end was cut by 4 bases, the J end by 2 bases, with 7 bases between. Written as DNA, the CDR3 is TGCAGCGTTGTCGCGTACACAGATACGCAGTATTTT. Its protein product is CSVVAYTDTQYF.

The chain employs TRBV11-3 and TRBJ2-5; perhaps TRBD2 as D (5 bases). Trimming took 5 bases from V and 3 from J, leaving 13 bases between them. The germline V gene encodes CDR1 SGHNT and CDR2 YENEEA. CDR3 size: 14 residues. The CDR3 sequence: CASSRGRREETQYF. The CDR3 DNA follows: TGTGCCAGCAGCAGAGGACGGCGGGAAGAGACCCAGTACTTC. The full variable domain, rest sourced from reference TRBV11-3 and TRBJ2-5, is EAGVVQSPRYKIIEKKQPVAFWCNPISGHNTLYWYLQNLGQGPELLIRYENEEAVDDSQLPKDRFSAERLKGVDSTLKIQPAELGDSAVYLCASSRGRREETQYFGPGTRLLVL.

CDR3 region: CASSLEDTSGYGYTF. In DNA form, the CDR3 reads TGTGCCAGCTCATTAGAAGACACGAGCGGGTATGGCTACACCTTC. The V and J genes are TRBV18 and TRBJ1-2; D remains unclear. The CDR3 runs 15 residues. V lost 5 bases and J 5 bases, leaving 18 bases between the germline ends. Per germline, CDR1 KGHSH and CDR2 LQKENI.

This clone was counted once. This sequence joins TRBV19 and TRBJ1-1; D might be TRBD1 (6 bases). Germline V gives CDR1 LNHDA, CDR2 SQIVND (reference sequence). Trimming shortened V by 7 bases and J by 7 bases, and 16 bases separated the two germline ends. The CDR3 covers 13 residues. The CDR3 DNA sequence: TGTGCCAGTAAGCGACAGGACAGTAATGAAGCTTTCTTT. It encodes CASKRQDSNEAFF.